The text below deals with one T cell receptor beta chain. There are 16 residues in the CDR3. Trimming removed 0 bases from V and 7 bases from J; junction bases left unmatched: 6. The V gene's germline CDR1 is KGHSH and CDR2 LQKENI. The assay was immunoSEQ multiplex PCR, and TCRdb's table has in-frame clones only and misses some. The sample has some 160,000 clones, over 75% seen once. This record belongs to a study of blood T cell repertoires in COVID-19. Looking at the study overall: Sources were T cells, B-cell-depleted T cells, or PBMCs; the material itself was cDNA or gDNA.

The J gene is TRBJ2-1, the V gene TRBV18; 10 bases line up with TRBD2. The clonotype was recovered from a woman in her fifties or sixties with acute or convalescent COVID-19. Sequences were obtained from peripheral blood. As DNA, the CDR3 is TGTGCCAGCTCACCACCTAGCGGGGGGCTTGGTAATGAGCAGTTCTTC. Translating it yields CASSPPSGGLGNEQFF.